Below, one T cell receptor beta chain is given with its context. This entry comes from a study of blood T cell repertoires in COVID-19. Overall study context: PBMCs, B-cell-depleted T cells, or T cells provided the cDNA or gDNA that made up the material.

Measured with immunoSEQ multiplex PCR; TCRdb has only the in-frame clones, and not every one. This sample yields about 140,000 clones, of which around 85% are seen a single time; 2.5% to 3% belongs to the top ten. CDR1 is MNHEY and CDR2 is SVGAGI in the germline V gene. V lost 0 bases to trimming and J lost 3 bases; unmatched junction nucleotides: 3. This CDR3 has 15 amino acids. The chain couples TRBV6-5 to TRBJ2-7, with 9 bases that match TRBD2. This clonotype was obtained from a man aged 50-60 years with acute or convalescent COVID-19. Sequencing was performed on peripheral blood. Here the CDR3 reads CASSYSSSGDYEQYF. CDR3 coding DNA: TGTGCCAGCAGTTACTCGTCTAGCGGGGACTACGAGCAGTACTTC.